These 7 T cell receptor beta chains came from one sample sequenced in a study of T-cell memory formation after mild COVID-19. From the 5' RACE reads, TCRdb called clonotypes with MiXCR, one entry per CDR3 protein. Among more than 400,000 distinct CDR3 sequences, approximately 18% were seen once, and the ten largest hold approximately 13%. Sequences were obtained from PBMCs or a T cell subset sorted from them (not recorded which). Receptors originate from an adult woman who had mild COVID-19 (a few samples of this study predate the infection). Cell type and time point are not known.

The chain links TRBV6-4 to TRBJ2-2; 7 bases map to TRBD1. Trimming removed 6 bases from V and 0 bases from J; junction bases left unmatched: 4. CDR3 length equals 15 residues. Germline V gives CDR1 MRHNA, CDR2 SNTAGT. In nucleotides, the CDR3 is TGTGCCAGCAGCGGACAGGCTACGAACACCGGGGAGCTGTTTTTT. This codes for CASSGQATNTGELFF.

This clonotype was observed at least ten times. This chain links TRBV12-3 or TRBV12-4 with TRBJ1-1; D remains ambiguous. The CDR3 is made up of 15 amino acids. The germline V and J ends were trimmed by 6 bases and 4 bases, with 18 bases remaining between them. The chain's CDR3 is CASSLSLGWSTEAFF. The CDR3 nucleotides are TGTGCCAGCAGCCTCTCGCTGGGATGGAGCACTGAAGCTTTCTTT.

The CDR3 DNA reads as TGTGCCAGCAGCGTCACCAGCGGGGCCTCCTACAATGAGCAGTTCTTC. Encoded protein: CASSVTSGASYNEQFF. The chain joins TRBV9 to TRBJ2-1, with 7 bases fitting TRBD2. With 2 bases clipped from V and 0 bases from J, the junction kept 5 bases outside the gene matches. The CDR3 length is 16 residues. Germline CDR1 SGDLS, CDR2 YYNGEE.

This sequence joins TRBV5-5 and TRBJ2-3, with 10 bases that match TRBD1. Germline CDR1 SGHKS, CDR2 YYEKEE (reference sequence). This CDR3 spans 16 amino acids. V was pared by 0 bases and J by 4 bases, with 5 bases of the junction left unmatched. The CDR3 loop is CASSLGYGQGADTQYF. For the CDR3, the DNA is TGTGCCAGCAGCTTGGGTTATGGACAGGGGGCAGATACGCAGTATTTT.

The V call is TRBV20-1, the J call TRBJ1-5, with 7 nucleotides matching TRBD1. Germline trimming cut 1 base from V and 5 bases from J; bases unmatched to any gene: 8. This CDR3 comprises 15 residues. In germline, CDR1 is DFQATT, CDR2 SNEGSKA (reference sequence). The CDR3 coding sequence is TGCAGTGCTAGAGGGTTCTGGGACAGTTATCAGCCCCAGCATTTT. It encodes CSARGFWDSYQPQHF.

A few counts support this clonotype. The CDR3 DNA follows: TGCGCCAGCAGCTTTACGGGACAGAACCCTGAGGGCGAGCAGTACTTC. Its protein product is CASSFTGQNPEGEQYF. The chain carries TRBV5-1 and TRBJ2-7; TRBD1 agrees at 7 bases. The CDR3 covers 16 residues. The ends lost 2 bases at V and 6 bases at J; junction bases unmatched: 14. Germline V CDR1 and CDR2: SGHRS, YFSETQ. The full variable domain, completed using reference TRBV5-1 and TRBJ2-7, is KAGVTQTPRYLIKTRGQQVTLSCSPISGHRSVSWYQQTPGQGLQFLFEYFSETQRNKGNFPGRFSGRQFSNSRSEMNVSTLELGDSALYLCASSFTGQNPEGEQYFGPGTRLTVT.

This chain links TRBV3-1 with TRBJ1-3; D gene uncertain. Germline assignment: CDR1 LGHDT and CDR2 YNNKEL (reference sequence). The V end was cut by 0 bases, the J end by 3 bases, with 15 bases between. CDR3 size: 17 residues. The CDR3 loop reads CASSQDGLRGVGNTIYF. The DNA of the CDR3 is TGTGCCAGCAGCCAAGATGGACTCAGAGGAGTTGGAAACACCATATATTTT.